The TCR beta chain under discussion was sequenced for a study of a mutant IDH1 vaccine in newly diagnosed glioma. This CDR3 has 13 amino acids. The ends were cut back, 3 bases at V and 6 bases at J, with 8 bases in the middle. Germline CDR1 reads LNHDA; CDR2 reads SQIVND (reference sequence). Time point given: week 47, end of study. Each vaccine dose was 300 ug of mutant IDH1 20-mer peptide, with topical imiquimod. Sequenced by immunoSEQ multiplex PCR; TCRdb stores in-frame clones only, minus some. The table shows roughly 51,000 clones, with less than 85% occurring only once. With respect to this clone: What it binds is unknown.

The V call is TRBV19, the J call TRBJ2-2; D remains ambiguous. The sample consisted of PBMCs, taken from a glioma patient whose treatment included an IDH1 peptide vaccine. The origin of this receptor is a woman under 40 with glioma. Some clones in this sample may be carry-over from other donors' samples. Here the CDR3 reads CASSILGSGELFF. In DNA, the CDR3 is TGTGCCAGTAGTATCCTGGGGTCCGGGGAGCTGTTTTTT.